This T cell receptor beta chain is drawn from a study of molecular identifiers for immune sequencing clone quantification. About the research overall: Replicate runs used RNA from roughly 21,000 or 96,000 naive CD8 cells, which was split five ways into aliquots, and four of those aliquots were then sequenced.

TCRdb passed the PCR reads through MiXCR, listing each CDR3 protein once. The table has hundreds of thousands of distinct CDR3 sequences, 20% to 25% seen once; the top ten hold 0.7% to 0.9%. Study-wide results and caveats: Reports indicate spiked Jurkat TCR RNA from one cell could be found among about a million naive cells.

The length of the CDR3 is 14 residues. From germline, CDR1 is DFQATT and CDR2 SNEGSKA (reference sequence). About this clonotype: Antigen specificity is unknown. An end of the junction differs from the germline gene, which may be a read error.

Sequencing was carried out using naive CD8+ T cells from blood, with Jurkat cell RNA spiked in. Subset specified: FACS-sorted CD8+CD4-CCR7+CD45RA+ naive T cells. This chain links TRBV20-1 with TRBJ1-3, with D perhaps matching TRBD1 (5 bases). The clonotype comes from a human donor in good health. Some libraries in this study had Jurkat cell RNA spiked in. The CDR3 region has the DNA TGCAGTGTTAGAGATCGGGGACTCGGAAACACCATATATTTT. Its translation: CSVRDRGLGNTIYF.